The 16 T cell receptor beta chains listed next were all sequenced from one sample in a study of T-cell reconstitution after alpha-beta-depleted transplantation in children. Library preparation (for TCRbeta) was performed with unique molecular identifiers. MiXCR, applied by TCRdb to the PCR reads, yields one record per CDR3 protein. Among 100,000 to 150,000 distinct CDR3 sequences listed, 23% were seen once. The sequenced sample was PBMCs, mostly from graft donor cells, obtained 180 days after TCRalphabeta/CD19-depleted stem cell transplant. The origin of the receptors is a male patient between 2 and 15 years old who had a stem cell transplant for chronic granulomatous disease, so the T cells may come from the graft donor.

The V call is TRBV5-1, the J call TRBJ2-1, with unresolved D. CDR1 SGHRS and CDR2 YFSETQ come from the germline V gene. This CDR3 comprises 14 residues. V was trimmed by 2 bases and J by 9 bases, leaving 15 bases between them. This chain's CDR3 is CASSLLALGAEQFF. The CDR3 DNA follows: TGCGCCAGCAGCTTACTCGCATTGGGCGCTGAGCAGTTCTTC. The whole variable domain, remainder taken from reference TRBV5-1 and TRBJ2-1, is KAGVTQTPRYLIKTRGQQVTLSCSPISGHRSVSWYQQTPGQGLQFLFEYFSETQRNKGNFPGRFSGRQFSNSRSEMNVSTLELGDSALYLCASSLLALGAEQFFGPGTRLTVL.

The CDR3 loop is CSAREPDYGYTF. CDR3 coding DNA: TGCAGTGCTAGGGAGCCGGACTATGGCTACACCTTC. The gene calls are TRBV20-1 and TRBJ1-2; unclear D gene. The CDR3 is 12 amino acids. Germline CDR1 and CDR2: DFQATT and SNEGSKA (reference sequence). V was trimmed by 3 bases and J by 3 bases, leaving 8 bases between them.

This sequence joins TRBV12-3 or TRBV12-4 and TRBJ1-1; no firm D call. The CDR3 is 12 residues long. The V gene lost 6 bases and the J gene lost 2 bases, with 7 bases spanning the gap. The CDR3 sequence is CASRIANTEAFF. The CDR3 nucleotides are TGTGCCAGCAGAATAGCAAACACTGAAGCTTTCTTT.

Many counts were recorded for this clonotype. This sequence joins TRBV15 and TRBJ2-7, with 7 bases aligning to TRBD1. V lost 0 bases to trimming and J lost 2 bases; unmatched junction nucleotides: 4. Germline loops: CDR1 LNHNV, CDR2 YYDKDF (reference sequence). CDR3 length: 15 amino acids. This chain's CDR3 is CATSRERTGAYEQYF. The DNA of the CDR3 is TGTGCCACCAGCAGAGAGCGGACAGGCGCCTACGAGCAGTACTTC.

At least ten counts were recorded for this clonotype. J is TRBJ1-4 and V is TRBV12-3 or TRBV12-4; tentatively, D is TRBD1 (6 bases). The length of the CDR3 is 14 residues. Trimming pared 1 base from V and 8 bases from J, leaving 11 bases between. CDR3 loop: CASSLGGAQEKLFF. The DNA of the CDR3 is TGTGCCAGCAGTTTAGGGGGGGCGCAAGAAAAACTGTTTTTT.

This clonotype was recorded a few times. This chain connects TRBV12-3 or TRBV12-4 to TRBJ2-1; D may be TRBD1 (6 bases). V was clipped by 7 bases and J by 8 bases, with 15 bases between them. This CDR3 contains 13 residues. CDR3 in amino acids: CASTWGQGYEQFF. CDR3 bases: TGTGCCAGCACTTGGGGCCAGGGGTATGAGCAGTTCTTC.

This clonotype has only a few counts. The V gene is TRBV4-3, the J gene TRBJ2-4, with TRBD2 matching over 7 bases. J lost 0 bases, V lost 0 bases, and 5 bases had no gene match. This CDR3 region has 17 residues. Germline V lookup: CDR1 LGHNA, CDR2 YSLEER. The DNA for the CDR3 is TGCGCCAGCAGCCAAGATTGGGGCGGGAGAGCCAAAAACATTCAGTACTTC. Amino acids: CASSQDWGGRAKNIQYF.

The rearrangement uses TRBV20-1 and TRBJ2-2; D is perhaps TRBD2 (5 bases). The CDR3 covers 15 residues. Between the trimmed V and J ends, which lost 3 bases and 6 bases, there was a span of 17 bases. CDR1 is DFQATT, CDR2 SNEGSKA, per germline (reference sequence). The CDR3 DNA reads as TGCAGTGCTAGTTCCGCAACTAGTCTCTCCGGGGAGCTGTTTTTT. Translated, it gives CSASSATSLSGELFF.

This clonotype was counted many times. This chain joins TRBV15 and TRBJ2-3; 8 nucleotides line up with TRBD2. CDR1 LNHNV and CDR2 YYDKDF come from the germline V gene (reference sequence). V lost 1 base, J lost 4 bases, and 4 bases stayed unmatched. The CDR3 consists of 15 residues. CDR3 amino acids: CATSRVVLAADTQYF. CDR3 DNA sequence: TGTGCCACCAGCAGAGTCGTACTAGCGGCAGATACGCAGTATTTT.

The chain links TRBV29-1 to TRBJ1-1, with 7 bases fitting TRBD1. V lost 6 bases, J lost 5 bases, and 12 bases stayed unmatched. CDR3 length equals 14 residues. The germline V gene encodes CDR1 SQVTM and CDR2 ANQGSEA. The CDR3 bases are TGCAGCGTCAACCTAGGGGGCGATGGTACTGAAGCTTTCTTT. Protein: CSVNLGGDGTEAFF.

The table lists this clonotype with many counts. The chain links TRBV24-1 to TRBJ2-2; D remains ambiguous. V gave up 10 bases and J gave up 7 bases, with 9 bases separating them. Germline assignment: CDR1 KGHDR and CDR2 SFDVKD. The CDR3 sequence is 11 residues long. The CDR3: CATSQVGELFF. Here the CDR3 DNA reads TGTGCCACAAGTCAGGTCGGGGAGCTGTTTTTT.

This clonotype was picked up many times. The chain joins TRBV28 to TRBJ2-7, with 8 bases fitting TRBD2. The trim removed 2 bases at V and 7 bases at J, leaving 10 bases unmatched. The CDR3 contains 15 residues. Germline V CDR1 and CDR2: MDHEN, SYDVKM. The DNA of the CDR3 is TGTGCCAGCAGTTTACAGGGTCGGGGGGGGATGGAGCAGTACTTC. It encodes CASSLQGRGGMEQYF.

As to this clonotype: Mismatch with germline at one junction end may stem from a read error. This chain uses TRBV7-7 with TRBJ2-1; possibly TRBD1 for D (6 bases). The CDR3 sequence is 15 residues long. The germline V gene has CDR1 SSHAT and CDR2 FNYEAQ (reference sequence). CDR3 sequence: CASSLGWTAYNEQFF. CDR3 in DNA: TGTGCTAGCAGCTTAGGATGGACAGCGTACAATGAGCAGTTCTTC.

This clonotype was seen at least ten times. The chain uses TRBV4-3 and TRBJ2-5; D is unclear. There are 15 residues in the CDR3. CDR1 and CDR2 from the germline V gene are LGHNA and YSLEER. V was trimmed by 0 bases and J by 0 bases, leaving 8 bases between them. This CDR3 reads CASSQDEADQETQYF. The DNA for the CDR3 is TGCGCCAGCAGCCAAGATGAGGCAGACCAAGAGACCCAGTACTTC.

This clonotype has just a few counts. V and J are TRBV4-3 and TRBJ2-6, with 10 bases fitting TRBD1. CDR3 length: 17 amino acids. The V gene end was trimmed by 3 bases and the J gene end by 11 bases; junction bases not matched to a gene: 13. Germline values: CDR1 LGHNA, CDR2 YSLEER. The CDR3 is CASSQDLRDRGTDVLTF. The DNA for the CDR3 is TGCGCCAGCAGCCAGGATCTCCGGGACAGGGGAACGGACGTCCTGACTTTC.

CDR3 residues: CSVRRQAYEQFF. The CDR3 nucleotides read TGCAGCGTTAGGCGACAGGCCTATGAGCAGTTCTTC. The rearrangement uses TRBV29-1 and TRBJ2-1; D is possibly TRBD1 (6 bases). Per germline, CDR1 SQVTM and CDR2 ANQGSEA. Deletions cut 5 bases from V and 8 bases from J, with 13 bases between. The CDR3 has 12 residues.